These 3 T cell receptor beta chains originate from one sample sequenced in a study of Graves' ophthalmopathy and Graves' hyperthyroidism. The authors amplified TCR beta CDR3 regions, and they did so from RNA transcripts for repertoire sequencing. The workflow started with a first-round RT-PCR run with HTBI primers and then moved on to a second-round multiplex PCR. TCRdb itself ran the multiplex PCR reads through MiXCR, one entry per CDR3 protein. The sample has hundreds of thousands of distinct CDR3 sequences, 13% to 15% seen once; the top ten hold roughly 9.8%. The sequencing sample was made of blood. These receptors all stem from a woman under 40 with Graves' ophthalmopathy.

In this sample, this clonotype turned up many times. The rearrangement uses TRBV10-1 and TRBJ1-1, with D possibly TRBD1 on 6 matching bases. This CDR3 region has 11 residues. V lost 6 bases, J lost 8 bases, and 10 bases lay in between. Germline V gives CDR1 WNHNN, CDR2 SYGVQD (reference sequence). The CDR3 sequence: CASSDDREAFF. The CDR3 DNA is TGCGCCAGCAGCGACGACAGGGAAGCTTTCTTT.

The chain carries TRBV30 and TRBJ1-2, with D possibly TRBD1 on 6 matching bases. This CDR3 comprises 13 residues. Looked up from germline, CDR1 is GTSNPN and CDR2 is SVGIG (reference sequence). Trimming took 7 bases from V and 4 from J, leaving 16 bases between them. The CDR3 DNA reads TGTGCCTTGATCTCAAGGGGGGGCTATGGCTACACCTTC. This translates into CALISRGGYGYTF.

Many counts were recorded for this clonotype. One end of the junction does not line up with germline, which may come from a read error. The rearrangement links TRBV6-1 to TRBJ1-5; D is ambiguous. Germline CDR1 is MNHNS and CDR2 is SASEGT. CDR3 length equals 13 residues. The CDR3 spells CATQFDGYQPQLF. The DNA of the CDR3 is TGTGCCACCCAATTCGACGGCTATCAGCCCCAGCTTTTT.